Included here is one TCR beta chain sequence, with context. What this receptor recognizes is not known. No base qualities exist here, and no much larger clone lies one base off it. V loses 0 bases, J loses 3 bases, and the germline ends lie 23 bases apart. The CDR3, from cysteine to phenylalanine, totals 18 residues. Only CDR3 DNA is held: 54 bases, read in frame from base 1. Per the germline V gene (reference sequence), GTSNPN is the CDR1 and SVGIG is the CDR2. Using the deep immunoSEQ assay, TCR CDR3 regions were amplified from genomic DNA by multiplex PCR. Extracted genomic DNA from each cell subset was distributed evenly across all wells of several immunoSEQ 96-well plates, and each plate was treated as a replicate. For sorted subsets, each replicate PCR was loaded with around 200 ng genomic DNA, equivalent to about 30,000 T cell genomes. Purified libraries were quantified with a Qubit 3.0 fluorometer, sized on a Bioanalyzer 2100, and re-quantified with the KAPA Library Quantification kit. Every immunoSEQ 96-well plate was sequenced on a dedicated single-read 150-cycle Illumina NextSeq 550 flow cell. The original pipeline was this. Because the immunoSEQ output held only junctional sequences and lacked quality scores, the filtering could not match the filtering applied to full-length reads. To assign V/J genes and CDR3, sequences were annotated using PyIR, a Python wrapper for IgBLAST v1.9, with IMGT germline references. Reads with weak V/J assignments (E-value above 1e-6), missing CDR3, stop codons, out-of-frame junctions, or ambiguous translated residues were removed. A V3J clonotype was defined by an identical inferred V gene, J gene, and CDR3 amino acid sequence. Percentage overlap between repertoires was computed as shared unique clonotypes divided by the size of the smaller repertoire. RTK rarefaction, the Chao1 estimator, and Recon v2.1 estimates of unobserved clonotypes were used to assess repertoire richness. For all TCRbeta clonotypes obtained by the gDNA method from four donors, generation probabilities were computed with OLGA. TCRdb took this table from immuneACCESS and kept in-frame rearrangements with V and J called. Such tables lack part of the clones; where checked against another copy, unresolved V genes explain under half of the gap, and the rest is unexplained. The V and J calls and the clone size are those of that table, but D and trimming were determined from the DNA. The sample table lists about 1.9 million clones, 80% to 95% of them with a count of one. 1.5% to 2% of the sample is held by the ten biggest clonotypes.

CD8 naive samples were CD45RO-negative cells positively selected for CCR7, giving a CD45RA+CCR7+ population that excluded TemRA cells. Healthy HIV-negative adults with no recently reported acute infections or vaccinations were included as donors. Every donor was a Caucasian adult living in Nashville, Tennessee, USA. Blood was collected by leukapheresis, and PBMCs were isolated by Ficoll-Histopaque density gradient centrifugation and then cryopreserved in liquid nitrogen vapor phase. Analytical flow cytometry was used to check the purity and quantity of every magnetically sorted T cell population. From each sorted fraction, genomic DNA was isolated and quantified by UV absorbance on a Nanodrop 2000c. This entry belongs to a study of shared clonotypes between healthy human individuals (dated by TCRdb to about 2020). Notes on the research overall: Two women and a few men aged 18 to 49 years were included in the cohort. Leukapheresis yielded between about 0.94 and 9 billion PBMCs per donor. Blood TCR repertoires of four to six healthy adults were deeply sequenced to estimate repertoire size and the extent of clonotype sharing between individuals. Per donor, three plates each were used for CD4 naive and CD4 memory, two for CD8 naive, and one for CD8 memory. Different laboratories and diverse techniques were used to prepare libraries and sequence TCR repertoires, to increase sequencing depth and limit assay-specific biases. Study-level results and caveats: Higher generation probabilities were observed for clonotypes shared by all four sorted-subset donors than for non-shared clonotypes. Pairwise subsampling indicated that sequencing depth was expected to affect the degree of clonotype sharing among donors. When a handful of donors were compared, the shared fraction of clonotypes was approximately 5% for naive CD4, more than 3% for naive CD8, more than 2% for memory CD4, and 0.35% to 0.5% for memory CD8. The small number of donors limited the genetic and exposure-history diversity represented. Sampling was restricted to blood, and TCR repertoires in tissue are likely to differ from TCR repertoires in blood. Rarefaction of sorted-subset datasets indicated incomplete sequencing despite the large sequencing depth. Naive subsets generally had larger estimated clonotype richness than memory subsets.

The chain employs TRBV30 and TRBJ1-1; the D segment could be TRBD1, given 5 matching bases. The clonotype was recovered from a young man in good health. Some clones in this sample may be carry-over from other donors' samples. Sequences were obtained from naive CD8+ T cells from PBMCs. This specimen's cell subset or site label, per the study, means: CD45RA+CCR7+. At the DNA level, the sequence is TGTGCCTGGAGTGTTGGCAGGGCGAAGTATGTCGGTCACACTGAAGCTTTCTTT. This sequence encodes CAWSVGRAKYVGHTEAFF.